The source of this T cell receptor (beta chain) is a study of T-cell reconstitution after alpha-beta-depleted transplantation in children. TCRbeta library construction was performed incorporating unique molecular identifiers. One entry per CDR3 protein results from TCRdb running MiXCR on the PCR reads. Found here are 200,000 to 250,000 distinct CDR3 sequences, around 12% of them singletons; the top ten hold around 2.5%. This CDR3 comprises 14 residues. The V end was cut by 1 base, the J end by 2 bases, with 8 bases between. This clonotype was seen repeatedly, ten times or more. The V call is TRBV12-3 or TRBV12-4, the J call TRBJ2-5; D gene ambiguous. The receptor was isolated from a human donor who donated a stem cell graft to a child with acute lymphoblastic leukemia. The material sequenced was PBMCs from the stem cell graft donor, taken from the stem cell graft. Written as DNA, the CDR3 is TGTGCCAGCAGTTTAGGAGGACGGCAAGAGACCCAGTACTTC. Amino acids: CASSLGGRQETQYF.